This T cell receptor (beta chain) was found in a study of blood T cells in healthy people across ages. Study-wide results and limits: PBMC samples, being unsorted, prevented any conclusive comparison of naive and antigen-experienced cells. Older individuals had lower TCR beta diversity per million T cells (the decline was roughly linear).

Concerning this clonotype itself: The antigen is undetermined.

Each sample yielded at least 5.5 micrograms of PBMC total RNA. For the second PCR, which ran for about 6 to 11 cycles, a sample-barcoded 5' primer and a J-beta primer mix were used. The template-switch adaptor, which had 12 random nucleotides, put a tag on each cDNA molecule. TCRdb recomputed calls from the 5' RACE reads with MiXCR, one row per CDR3 protein. The data show hundreds of thousands of distinct CDR3 sequences, 60% to 80% seen once. Trimming left V 4 bases short and J 0 bases short, with 11 bases between. CDR3 length equals 15 residues. Germline CDR1 is LGHNA and CDR2 is YNFKEQ. The sample taken for sequencing was blood. The J gene is TRBJ2-3, the V gene TRBV4-2; D not certain. The TCR sequence derives from a man under 40 in good health. Written as DNA, the CDR3 is TGTGCCAGCAGCCCAAGCTACTTAAGCACAGATACGCAGTATTTT. Protein: CASSPSYLSTDTQYF.